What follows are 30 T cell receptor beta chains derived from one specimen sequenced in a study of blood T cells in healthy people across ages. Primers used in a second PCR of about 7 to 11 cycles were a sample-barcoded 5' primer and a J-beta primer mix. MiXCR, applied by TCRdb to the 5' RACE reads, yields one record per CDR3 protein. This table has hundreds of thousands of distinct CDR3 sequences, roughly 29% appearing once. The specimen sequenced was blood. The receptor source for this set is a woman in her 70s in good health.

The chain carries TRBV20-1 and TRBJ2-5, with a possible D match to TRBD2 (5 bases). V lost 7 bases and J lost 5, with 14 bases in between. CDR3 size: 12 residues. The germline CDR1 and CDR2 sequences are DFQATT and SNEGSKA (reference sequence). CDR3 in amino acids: CSGTREGETQYF. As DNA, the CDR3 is TGCAGTGGAACTAGAGAGGGTGAGACCCAGTACTTC.

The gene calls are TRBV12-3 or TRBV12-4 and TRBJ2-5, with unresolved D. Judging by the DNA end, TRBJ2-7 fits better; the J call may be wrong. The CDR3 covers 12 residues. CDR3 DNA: TGTGCCAGCAGTTACCTTCCCCGCGAGCAGTACTTC. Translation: CASSYLPREQYF.

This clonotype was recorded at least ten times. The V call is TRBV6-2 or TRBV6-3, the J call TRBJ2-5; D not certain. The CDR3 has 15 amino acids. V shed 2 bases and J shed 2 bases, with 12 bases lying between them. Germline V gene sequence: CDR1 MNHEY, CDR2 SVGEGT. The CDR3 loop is CASSYLGNSQETQYF. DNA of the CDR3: TGTGCCAGCAGTTACCTGGGGAACAGTCAAGAGACCCAGTACTTC.

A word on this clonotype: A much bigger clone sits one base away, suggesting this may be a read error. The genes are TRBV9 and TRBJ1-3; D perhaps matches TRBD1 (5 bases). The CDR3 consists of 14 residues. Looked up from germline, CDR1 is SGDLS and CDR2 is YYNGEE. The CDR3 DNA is TGTGCCAGCAACCGGGGGACCTCTGGAGACACCATATATTTT. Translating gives CASNRGTSGDTIYF.

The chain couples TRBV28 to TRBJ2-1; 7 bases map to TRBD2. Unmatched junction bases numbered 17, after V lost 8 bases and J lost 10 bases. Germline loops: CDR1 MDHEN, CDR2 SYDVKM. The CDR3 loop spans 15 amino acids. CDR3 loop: CASPPGPAGVVEQFF. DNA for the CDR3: TGTGCCAGCCCTCCCGGCCCCGCGGGAGTTGTGGAGCAGTTCTTC.

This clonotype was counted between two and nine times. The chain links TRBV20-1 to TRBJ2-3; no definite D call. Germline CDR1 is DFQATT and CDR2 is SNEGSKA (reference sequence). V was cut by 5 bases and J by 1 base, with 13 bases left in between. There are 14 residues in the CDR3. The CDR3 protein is CSAARAGGTDTQYF. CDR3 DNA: TGCAGTGCTGCCCGGGCAGGAGGCACAGATACGCAGTATTTT.

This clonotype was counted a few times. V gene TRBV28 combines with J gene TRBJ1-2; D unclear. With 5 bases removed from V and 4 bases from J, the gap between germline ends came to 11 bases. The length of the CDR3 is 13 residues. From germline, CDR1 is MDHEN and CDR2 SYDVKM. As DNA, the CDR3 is TGTGCCAGCAGTCATGACCCCGTCTATGGCTACACCTTC. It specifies CASSHDPVYGYTF.

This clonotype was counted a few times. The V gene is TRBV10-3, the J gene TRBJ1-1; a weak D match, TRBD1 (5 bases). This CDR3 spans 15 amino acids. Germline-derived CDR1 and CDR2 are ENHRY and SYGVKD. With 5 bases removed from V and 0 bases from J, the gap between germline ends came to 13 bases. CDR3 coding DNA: TGTGCCATCAGTTCCGGGGGACTTATGAACACTGAAGCTTTCTTT. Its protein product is CAISSGGLMNTEAFF.

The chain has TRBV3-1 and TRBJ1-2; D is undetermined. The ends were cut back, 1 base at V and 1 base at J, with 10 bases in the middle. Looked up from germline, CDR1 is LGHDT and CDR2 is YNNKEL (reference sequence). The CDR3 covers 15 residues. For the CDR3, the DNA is TGTGCCAGCAGCCAAGGAAACAGTTTTAACTATGGCTACACCTTC. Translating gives CASSQGNSFNYGYTF.

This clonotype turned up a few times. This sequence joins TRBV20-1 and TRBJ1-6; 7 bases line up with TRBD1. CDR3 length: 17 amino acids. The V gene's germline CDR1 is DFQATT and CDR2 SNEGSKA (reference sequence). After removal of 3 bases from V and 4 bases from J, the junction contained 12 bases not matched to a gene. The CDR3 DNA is TGCAGTGCTAGGGGGGTTTATCAGACAGGGTATAATTCACCCCTCCACTTT. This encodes CSARGVYQTGYNSPLHF.

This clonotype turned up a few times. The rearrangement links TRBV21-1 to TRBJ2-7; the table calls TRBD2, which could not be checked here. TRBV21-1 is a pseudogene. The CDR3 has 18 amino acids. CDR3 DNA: TGTGCCAGCAGCAAACCTGCTGGTGAGCAGGACCTCCAGGGCGAGCAGTACTTC. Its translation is CASSKPAGEQDLQGEQYF.

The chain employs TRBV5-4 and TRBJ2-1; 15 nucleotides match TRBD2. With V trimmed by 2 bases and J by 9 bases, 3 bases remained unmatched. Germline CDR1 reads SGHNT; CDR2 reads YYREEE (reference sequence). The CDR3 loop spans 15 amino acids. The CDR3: CASSFPGLAGGEQFF. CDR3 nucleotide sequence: TGTGCCAGCAGCTTCCCGGGACTAGCGGGAGGTGAGCAGTTCTTC.

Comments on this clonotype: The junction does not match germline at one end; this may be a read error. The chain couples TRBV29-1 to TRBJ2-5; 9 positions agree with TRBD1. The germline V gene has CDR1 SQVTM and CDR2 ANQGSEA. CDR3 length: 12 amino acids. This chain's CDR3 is CSSLQGASVELF. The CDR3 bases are TGCAGTAGCCTACAGGGGGCGAGCGTGGAGCTCTTC.

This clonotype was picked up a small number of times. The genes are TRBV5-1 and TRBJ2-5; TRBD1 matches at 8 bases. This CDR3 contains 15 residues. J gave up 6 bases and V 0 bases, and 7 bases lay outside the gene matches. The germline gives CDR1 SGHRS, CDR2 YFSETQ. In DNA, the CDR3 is TGCGCCAGCAGCTTGGGAGGCAGGGGGCTGCAGACCCAGTACTTC. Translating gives CASSLGGRGLQTQYF. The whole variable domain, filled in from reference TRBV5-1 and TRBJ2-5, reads KAGVTQTPRYLIKTRGQQVTLSCSPISGHRSVSWYQQTPGQGLQFLFEYFSETQRNKGNFPGRFSGRQFSNSRSEMNVSTLELGDSALYLCASSLGGRGLQTQYFGPGTRLLVL.

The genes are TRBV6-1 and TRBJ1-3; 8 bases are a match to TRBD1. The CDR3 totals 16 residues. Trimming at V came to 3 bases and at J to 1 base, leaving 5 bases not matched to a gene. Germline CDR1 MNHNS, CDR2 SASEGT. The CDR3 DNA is TGTGCCAGCAGTGACCGGGGGACAGGTTCTGGAAACACCATATATTTT. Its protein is CASSDRGTGSGNTIYF.

DNA for the CDR3: TGTGCCAGCTCACGCAGCGGGGACAGCTCACAAGAGACCCAGTACTTC. It is translated as CASSRSGDSSQETQYF. This sequence joins TRBV18 and TRBJ2-5; tentatively, D is TRBD1 or TRBD2 (7 bases each). V gave up 4 bases and J gave up 2 bases, with 17 bases separating them. The CDR3 is made up of 16 amino acids. The V gene's germline CDR1 is KGHSH and CDR2 LQKENI.

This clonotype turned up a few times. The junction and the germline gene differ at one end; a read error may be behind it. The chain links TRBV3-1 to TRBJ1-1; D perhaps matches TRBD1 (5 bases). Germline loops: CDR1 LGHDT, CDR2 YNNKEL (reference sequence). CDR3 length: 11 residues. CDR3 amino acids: CASSRDSEDFF. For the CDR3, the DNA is TGTGCCAGCAGCCGAGACAGTGAAGATTTCTTT.

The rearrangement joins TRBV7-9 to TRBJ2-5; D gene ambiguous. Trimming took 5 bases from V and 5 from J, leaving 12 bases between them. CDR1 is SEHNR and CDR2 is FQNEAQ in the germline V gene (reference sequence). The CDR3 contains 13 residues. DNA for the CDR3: TGTGCCAGCAGCCCTACCCAGTGGGAGACCCAGTACTTC. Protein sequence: CASSPTQWETQYF.

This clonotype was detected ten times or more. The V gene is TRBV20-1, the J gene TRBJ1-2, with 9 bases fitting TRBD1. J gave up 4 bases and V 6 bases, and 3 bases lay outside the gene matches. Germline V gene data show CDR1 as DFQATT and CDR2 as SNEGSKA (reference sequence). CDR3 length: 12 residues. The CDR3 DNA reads TGCAGTGCCGAACAGGGGGCCTATGGCTACACCTTC. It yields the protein CSAEQGAYGYTF.

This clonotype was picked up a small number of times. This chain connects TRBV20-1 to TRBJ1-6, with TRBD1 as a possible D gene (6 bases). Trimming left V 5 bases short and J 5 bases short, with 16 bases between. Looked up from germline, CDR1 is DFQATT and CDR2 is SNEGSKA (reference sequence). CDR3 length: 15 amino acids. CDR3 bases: TGCAGTGCTGTAACAGGGACAACAAATAATTCACCCCTCCACTTT. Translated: CSAVTGTTNNSPLHF.

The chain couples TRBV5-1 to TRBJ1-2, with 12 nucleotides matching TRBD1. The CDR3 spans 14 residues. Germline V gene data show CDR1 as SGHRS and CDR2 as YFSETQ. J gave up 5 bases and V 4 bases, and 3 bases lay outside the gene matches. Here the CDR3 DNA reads TGCGCCAGCAGCCTGGGACAGGGGGCTTATGGCTACACCTTC. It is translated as CASSLGQGAYGYTF. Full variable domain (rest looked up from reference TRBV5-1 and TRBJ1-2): KAGVTQTPRYLIKTRGQQVTLSCSPISGHRSVSWYQQTPGQGLQFLFEYFSETQRNKGNFPGRFSGRQFSNSRSEMNVSTLELGDSALYLCASSLGQGAYGYTFGSGTRLTVV.

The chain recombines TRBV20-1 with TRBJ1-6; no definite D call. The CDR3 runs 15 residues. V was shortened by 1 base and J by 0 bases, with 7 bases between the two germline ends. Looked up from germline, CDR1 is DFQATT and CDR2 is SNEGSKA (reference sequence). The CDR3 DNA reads TGCAGTGCTAGAGCGAGGAGCTCCTATAATTCACCCCTCCACTTT. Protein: CSARARSSYNSPLHF.

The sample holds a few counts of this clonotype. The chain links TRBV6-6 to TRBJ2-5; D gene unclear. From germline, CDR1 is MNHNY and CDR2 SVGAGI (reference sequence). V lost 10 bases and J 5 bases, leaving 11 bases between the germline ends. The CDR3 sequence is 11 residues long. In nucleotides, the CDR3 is TGTGCCACCTCGATCGGTGAGACCCAGTACTTC. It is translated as CATSIGETQYF.

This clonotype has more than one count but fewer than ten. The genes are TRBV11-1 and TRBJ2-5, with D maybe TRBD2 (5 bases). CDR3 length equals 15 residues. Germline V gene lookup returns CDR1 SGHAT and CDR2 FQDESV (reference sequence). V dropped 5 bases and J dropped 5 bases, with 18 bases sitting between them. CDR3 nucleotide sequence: TGTGCCAGCAGCCTGGACGGCCATGGCGGGGAGACCCAGTACTTC. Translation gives CASSLDGHGGETQYF.

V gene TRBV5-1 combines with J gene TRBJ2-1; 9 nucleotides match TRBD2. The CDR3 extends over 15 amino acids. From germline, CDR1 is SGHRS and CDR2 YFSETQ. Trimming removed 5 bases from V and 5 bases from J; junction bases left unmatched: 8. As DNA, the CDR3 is TGCGCCAGCAGTCCTATAGCGGGAGCCCACAATGAGCAGTTCTTC. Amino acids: CASSPIAGAHNEQFF. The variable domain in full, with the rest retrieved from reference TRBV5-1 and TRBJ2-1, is KAGVTQTPRYLIKTRGQQVTLSCSPISGHRSVSWYQQTPGQGLQFLFEYFSETQRNKGNFPGRFSGRQFSNSRSEMNVSTLELGDSALYLCASSPIAGAHNEQFFGPGTRLTVL.

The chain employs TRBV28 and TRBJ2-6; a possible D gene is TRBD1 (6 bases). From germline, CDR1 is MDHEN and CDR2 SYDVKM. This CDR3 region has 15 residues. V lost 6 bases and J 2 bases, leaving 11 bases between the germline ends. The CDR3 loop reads CASRSQGAGANVLTF. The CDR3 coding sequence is TGTGCCAGCAGATCACAGGGAGCTGGGGCCAACGTCCTGACTTTC.

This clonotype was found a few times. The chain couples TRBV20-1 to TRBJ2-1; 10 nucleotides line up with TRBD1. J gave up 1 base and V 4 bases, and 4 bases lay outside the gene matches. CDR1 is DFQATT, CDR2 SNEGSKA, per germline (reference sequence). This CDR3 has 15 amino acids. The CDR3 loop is CSAIPGQGSYNEQFF. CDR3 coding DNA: TGCAGTGCTATACCGGGACAGGGGTCCTACAATGAGCAGTTCTTC.

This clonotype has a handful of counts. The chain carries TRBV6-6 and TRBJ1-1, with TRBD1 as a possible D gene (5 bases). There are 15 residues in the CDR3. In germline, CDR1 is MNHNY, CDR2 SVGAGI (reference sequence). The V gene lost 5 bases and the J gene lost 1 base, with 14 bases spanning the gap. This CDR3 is CASSEGKGPNTEAFF. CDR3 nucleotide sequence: TGTGCCAGCAGTGAGGGGAAGGGTCCGAACACTGAAGCTTTCTTT.

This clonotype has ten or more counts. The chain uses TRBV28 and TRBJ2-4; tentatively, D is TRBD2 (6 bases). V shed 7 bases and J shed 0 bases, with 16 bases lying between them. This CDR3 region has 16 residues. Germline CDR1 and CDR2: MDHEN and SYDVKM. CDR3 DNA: TGTGCCAGCAACTTGGGAGGACTACTAGCCAAAAACATTCAGTACTTC. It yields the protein CASNLGGLLAKNIQYF.

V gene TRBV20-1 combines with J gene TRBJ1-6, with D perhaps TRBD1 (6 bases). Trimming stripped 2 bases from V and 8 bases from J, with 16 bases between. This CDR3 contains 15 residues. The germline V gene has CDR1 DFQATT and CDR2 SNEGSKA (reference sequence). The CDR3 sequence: CSARRGGDGDSPLHF. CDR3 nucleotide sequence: TGCAGTGCTAGAAGGGGGGGAGATGGGGATTCACCCCTCCACTTT.